The clone carrying this TCR beta chain was detected many times. The antigen is undetermined. Individual cDNA molecules each received unique molecular identifiers attached to them. TCRdb reanalysed the 5' RACE reads using MiXCR and keeps one entry per CDR3 protein. Here the sample spans under 40,000 distinct CDR3 sequences, roughly 6.3% being singletons. This sample was taken from a study of early T cells in non-severe SARS-CoV-2 infection. The overall study: Chains from this unsorted whole-blood bulk RNA could not be paired.

Study-wide findings and caveats: Anti-spike CD8 responses were favored by VDJdb matching, which missed private and CD4 specificities.

The germline CDR1 and CDR2 sequences are SGHAT and FQNNGV. With 5 bases clipped from V and 6 bases from J, the junction kept 4 bases outside the gene matches. The CDR3 contains 13 residues. This clonotype originated in an adult who was a healthcare worker with PCR-confirmed SARS-CoV-2 infection or an uninfected control (not recorded which). The source material was whole blood. The chain employs TRBV11-2 and TRBJ2-7; 10 bases align to TRBD2. The CDR3 here is CASSESGRVEQYF. The CDR3 DNA reads as TGTGCCAGCAGCGAGAGCGGGAGGGTCGAGCAGTACTTC.